This record covers a single TCR beta chain. Its antigen is currently unknown. Only in-frame clones appear in the TCRdb table, and some are missing; sequencing was by immunoSEQ multiplex PCR. The data contain under 20,000 clones, 86% of them singletons. Bone marrow taken after transplant came from the posterior iliac crest or from another site that was chosen by the physician. The CDR3 has 14 residues. V lost 0 bases and J lost 0, with 4 bases in between. In germline, CDR1 is MNHNS, CDR2 SASEGT. This sample stems from a study of graft-versus-host responses after intestinal transplantation. Study overall: Recipients had multivisceral, liver-intestinal, or isolated intestinal transplants. Study conclusions and caveats: GvH clones detected in recipient marrow included some appearing first in ileum or blood.

The sequence derives from a human patient who received an intestinal transplant, so some T cells may come from the graft donor. The chain couples TRBV6-1 to TRBJ2-3; D is ambiguous. The material sequenced was bone marrow, taken roughly 130 days after transplant. The CDR3: CASSEAGSTDTQYF. The CDR3 DNA follows: TGTGCCAGCAGTGAAGCGGGGAGCACAGATACGCAGTATTTT.